Listed here are 17 T cell receptor beta chains from one sample, sequenced in a study of blood T cell repertoires in COVID-19. Repertoires were generated with immunoSEQ multiplex PCR, while TCRdb's copy carries only in-frame clones and drops some. The table has roughly 190,000 clones, approximately 86% seen once. The sequenced material came from peripheral blood. Receptors were obtained from a woman older than 75 in a cohort sampled during active or convalescent COVID-19.

V usage is TRBV7-9 and J usage is TRBJ2-7; D is perhaps TRBD2 (5 bases). V lost 2 bases and J lost 7, with 9 bases in between. Germline V gene lookup returns CDR1 SEHNR and CDR2 FQNEAQ (reference sequence). The CDR3 contains 12 residues. Here the CDR3 DNA reads TGTGCCAGCAGCTTATGGACTCGGGAGCAGTACTTC. Amino acids: CASSLWTREQYF.

J is TRBJ1-1 and V is TRBV20-1; 7 bases are a match to TRBD1. Germline CDR1 reads DFQATT; CDR2 reads SNEGSKA (reference sequence). This CDR3 region has 11 residues. With 1 base clipped from V and 10 bases from J, the junction kept 3 bases outside the gene matches. The CDR3 is CSARATGPAFF. The CDR3 nucleotides read TGCAGTGCTAGAGCGACAGGGCCAGCTTTCTTT.

The chain uses TRBV7-2 and TRBJ2-2; TRBD2 matches at 11 bases. This CDR3 contains 16 residues. With 1 base clipped from V and 6 bases from J, the junction kept 4 bases outside the gene matches. Germline V gene lookup returns CDR1 SGHTA and CDR2 FQGNSA. This CDR3 is CASSLGLAGGPGELFF. DNA of the CDR3: TGTGCCAGCAGCTTAGGGCTAGCGGGAGGCCCCGGGGAGCTGTTTTTT.

Notes on this clone: The junction and the germline gene differ at one end; a read error may be behind it. The chain has TRBV28 and TRBJ2-7, with TRBD1 identical over 11 bases. The CDR3 has 12 residues. CDR1 is MDHEN, CDR2 SYDVKM, per germline. The CDR3 spells CASSPGQGVWRF. CDR3 nucleotides: TGTGCCAGCAGCCCGGGACAGGGGGTTTGGCGCTTC.

The chain carries TRBV27 and TRBJ2-1; possible D gene TRBD1, 6 bases. The CDR3 runs to 13 residues. Per the germline V gene, CDR1 is MNHEY and CDR2 is SMNVEV (reference sequence). V was cut by 10 bases and J by 3 bases, with 13 bases left in between. CDR3 DNA sequence: TGTGCCACTCGGACAGTAGGCTACAATGAGCAGTTCTTC. As protein: CATRTVGYNEQFF.

V usage is TRBV9 and J usage is TRBJ2-7; the match to TRBD1 covers 7 bases. Trimming cost V 4 bases and J 3 bases; bases outside gene matches: 10. From germline, CDR1 is SGDLS and CDR2 YYNGEE. This CDR3 comprises 15 residues. The CDR3 DNA reads as TGTGCCAGCAGCCCCTCCGTCGGGACAGTCTACGAGCAGTACTTC. Translation: CASSPSVGTVYEQYF.

The J gene is TRBJ1-4, the V gene TRBV7-7; 12 bases are shared with TRBD1. The length of the CDR3 is 17 residues. Germline CDR1 and CDR2: SSHAT and FNYEAQ (reference sequence). V shed 5 bases and J 4 bases; nucleotides not matched to a gene: 8. CDR3 nucleotide sequence: TGTGCCAGCAGCCCCGGGACAGGGGGCGCGGGTAATGAAAAACTGTTTTTT. Amino acid sequence: CASSPGTGGAGNEKLFF.

The rearrangement joins TRBV25-1 to TRBJ1-5; TRBD1 matches 8 bases. The germline CDR1 and CDR2 sequences are MGHDK and SYGVNS. J was trimmed by 1 base and V by 8 bases; bases with no gene match: 4. This CDR3 has 14 amino acids. In nucleotides, the CDR3 is TGTGCCAGCCTAGGGACAGGAAGCAATCAGCCCCAGCATTTT. Its protein is CASLGTGSNQPQHF.

This chain links TRBV5-8 with TRBJ2-1; 8 bases map to TRBD2. J gave up 0 bases and V 3 bases, and 2 bases lay outside the gene matches. The CDR3 runs to 15 residues. Germline V gene lookup returns CDR1 SGHTS and CDR2 YDEGEE. The CDR3 loop reads CASSSGGASYNEQFF. CDR3 nucleotide sequence: TGTGCCAGCAGCTCGGGGGGGGCCTCCTACAATGAGCAGTTCTTC.

The rearrangement uses TRBV10-1 and TRBJ2-3, with a tentative D call TRBD2 (6 bases). Germline CDR1 is WNHNN and CDR2 is SYGVQD (reference sequence). Trimming cost V 6 bases and J 5 bases, with 15 bases left between them. The CDR3 sequence is 14 residues long. The CDR3 region is CASSQGLRIDTQYF. DNA of the CDR3: TGCGCCAGCAGCCAAGGACTACGAATAGATACGCAGTATTTT.

The chain links TRBV12-2 to TRBJ2-7; the D call TRBD2 from the table was never checked on the DNA. TRBV12-2 is listed as a pseudogene. This CDR3 is built from 17 residues. The CDR3 reads CASRPSPASGRADEQYV. The CDR3 DNA sequence: TGTGCAAGTCGCCCTTCCCCTGCCAGCGGGAGGGCCGACGAGCAGTACGTC.

The chain uses TRBV28 and TRBJ1-5, with 7 bases fitting TRBD1. The V gene's germline CDR1 is MDHEN and CDR2 SYDVKM. Trimming removed 7 bases from V and 7 bases from J; junction bases left unmatched: 13. This CDR3 has 15 amino acids. As DNA, the CDR3 is TGTGCCAGCAACCTCCTTACAGGGGATAAACAGCCCCAGCATTTT. Its protein product is CASNLLTGDKQPQHF.

This clone was counted only a few times. The V and J genes are TRBV27 and TRBJ1-5; D might be TRBD1 (6 bases). Trimming shortened V by 5 bases and J by 2 bases, and 16 bases separated the two germline ends. The CDR3 loop spans 16 amino acids. Germline V lookup: CDR1 MNHEY, CDR2 SMNVEV (reference sequence). The CDR3 spells CASSRTRGAGNQPQHF. CDR3 DNA: TGTGCCAGCAGTAGAACGCGGGGGGCGGGCAATCAGCCCCAGCATTTT.

This clone was detected a few times. The V and J genes are TRBV5-1 and TRBJ2-7; 10 bases fit TRBD1. In germline, CDR1 is SGHRS, CDR2 YFSETQ. The junction had 6 bases not matched to a gene; V was cut back by 3 bases and J by 3 bases. The CDR3 is 15 amino acids. The CDR3 region has the DNA TGCGCCAGCAGCTCCACGACAGGGGGCGTCTACGAGCAGTACTTC. Translating gives CASSSTTGGVYEQYF.

The chain employs TRBV19 and TRBJ1-6; TRBD1 matches at 8 bases. Germline V gene lookup returns CDR1 LNHDA and CDR2 SQIVND (reference sequence). The CDR3 is made up of 15 amino acids. V trimming: 6 bases; J trimming: 14 bases; junction bases outside the gene matches: 15. CDR3: CASSRLETGVRTLHF. The DNA for the CDR3 is TGTGCCAGTAGCCGCTTGGAGACAGGGGTCCGCACCCTCCACTTT. Full variable domain (missing parts from reference TRBV19 and TRBJ1-6): DGGITQSPKYLFRKEGQNVTLSCEQNLNHDAMYWYRQDPGQGLRLIYYSQIVNDFQKGDIAEGYSVSREKKESFPLTVTSAQKNPTAFYLCASSRLETGVRTLHFGNGTRLTVT.

The chain employs TRBV6-1 and TRBJ1-1, with TRBD1 identical over 7 bases. This CDR3 has 15 amino acids. The V segment lost 3 bases and the J segment 0 bases; nucleotides outside the gene matches: 4. Germline CDR1 reads MNHNS; CDR2 reads SASEGT. CDR3 loop: CASSEWGQLNTEAFF. The DNA for the CDR3 is TGTGCCAGCAGTGAGTGGGGACAGCTGAACACTGAAGCTTTCTTT.

The chain employs TRBV9 and TRBJ2-6; D remains unclear. Germline CDR1 and CDR2: SGDLS and YYNGEE. Trimming took 5 bases from V and 4 from J, leaving 7 bases between them. The CDR3 has 13 residues. The CDR3 bases are TGTGCCAGCAGAGAAGCCGGGGCCAACGTCCTGACTTTC. It yields the protein CASREAGANVLTF.